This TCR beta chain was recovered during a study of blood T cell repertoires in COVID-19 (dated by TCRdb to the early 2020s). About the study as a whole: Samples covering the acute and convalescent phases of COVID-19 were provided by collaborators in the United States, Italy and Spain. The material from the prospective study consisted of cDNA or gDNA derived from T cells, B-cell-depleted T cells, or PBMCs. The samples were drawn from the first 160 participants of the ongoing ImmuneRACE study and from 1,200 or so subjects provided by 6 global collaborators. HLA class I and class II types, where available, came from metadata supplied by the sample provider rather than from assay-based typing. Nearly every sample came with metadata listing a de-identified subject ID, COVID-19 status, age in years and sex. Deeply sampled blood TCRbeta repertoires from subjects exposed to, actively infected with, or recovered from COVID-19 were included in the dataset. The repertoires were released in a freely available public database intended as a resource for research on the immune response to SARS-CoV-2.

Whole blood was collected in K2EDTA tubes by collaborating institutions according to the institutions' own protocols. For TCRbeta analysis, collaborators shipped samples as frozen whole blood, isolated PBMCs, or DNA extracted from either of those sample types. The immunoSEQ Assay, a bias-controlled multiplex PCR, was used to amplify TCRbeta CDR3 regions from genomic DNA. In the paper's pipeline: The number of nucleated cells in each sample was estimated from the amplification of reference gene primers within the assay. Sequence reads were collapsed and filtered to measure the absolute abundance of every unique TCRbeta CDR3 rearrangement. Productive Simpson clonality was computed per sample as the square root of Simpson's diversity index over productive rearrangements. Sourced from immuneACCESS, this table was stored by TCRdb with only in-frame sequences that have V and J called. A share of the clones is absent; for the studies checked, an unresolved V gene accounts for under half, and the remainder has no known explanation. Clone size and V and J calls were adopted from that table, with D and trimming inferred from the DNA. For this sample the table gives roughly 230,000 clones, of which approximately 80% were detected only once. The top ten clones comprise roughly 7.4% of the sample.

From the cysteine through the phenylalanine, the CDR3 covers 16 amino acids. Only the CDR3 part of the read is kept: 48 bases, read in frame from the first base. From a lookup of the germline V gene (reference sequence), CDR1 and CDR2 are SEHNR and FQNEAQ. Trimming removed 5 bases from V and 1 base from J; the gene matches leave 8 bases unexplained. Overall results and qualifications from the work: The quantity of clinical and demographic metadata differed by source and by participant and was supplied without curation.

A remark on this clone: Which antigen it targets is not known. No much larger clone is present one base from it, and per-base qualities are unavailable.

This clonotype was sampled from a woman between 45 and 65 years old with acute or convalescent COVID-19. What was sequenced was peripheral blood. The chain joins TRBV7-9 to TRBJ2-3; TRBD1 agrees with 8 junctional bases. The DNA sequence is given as TGTGCCAGCAGCCCCAGGGCGGACAGGGGCACAGATACGCAGTATTTT. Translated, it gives CASSPRADRGTDTQYF.